Shown below are 6 T cell receptor beta chains from a single sample sequenced in a study of control samples from healthy donors and cancer patients. Clones were sequenced by immunoSEQ multiplex PCR, and TCRdb holds only the in-frame ones, with some missing. The repertoire holds approximately 170,000 clones, with around 92% as singletons. Sequenced material: blood. The receptors were sampled from a woman in her twenties or thirties in good health.

This chain links TRBV7-2 with TRBJ1-5; D unclear. The V gene's germline CDR1 is SGHTA and CDR2 FQGNSA. V shed 4 bases and J shed 0 bases, with 1 base lying between them. CDR3 length equals 12 residues. CDR3 protein: CASSYSNQPQHF. The CDR3, as DNA: TGTGCCAGCAGCTATAGCAATCAGCCCCAGCATTTT.

This clone has just one count. The chain recombines TRBV30 with TRBJ1-1, with 11 bases that match TRBD1. Germline V gives CDR1 GTSNPN, CDR2 SVGIG (reference sequence). The CDR3 runs to 14 residues. V trimming: 2 bases; J trimming: 7 bases; junction bases outside the gene matches: 6. The CDR3 region has the DNA TGTGCCTGGAGTTTGGACAGGGGGCAGGGTGAAGCTTTCTTT. As protein: CAWSLDRGQGEAFF.

The rearrangement links TRBV18 to TRBJ1-6, with D possibly matching TRBD1 (5 bases). The length of the CDR3 is 13 residues. V shed 2 bases and J shed 10 bases, with 9 bases lying between them. From germline, CDR1 is KGHSH and CDR2 LQKENI. The CDR3 nucleotides read TGTGCCAGCTCACCAGTCAGGGAATCACCCCTCCACTTT. Its protein is CASSPVRESPLHF.

V gene TRBV5-8 combines with J gene TRBJ1-5; 8 bases map to TRBD1. This CDR3 comprises 15 residues. Trimming at V came to 3 bases and at J to 6 bases, leaving 8 bases not matched to a gene. Germline V gene sequence: CDR1 SGHTS, CDR2 YDEGEE. The CDR3 coding sequence is TGTGCCAGCAGCTCCGACAGGGGTCGGCTTCAGCCCCAGCATTTT. It specifies CASSSDRGRLQPQHF.

The V call is TRBV5-1, the J call TRBJ2-3; TRBD2 agrees at 12 bases. The V gene end was trimmed by 2 bases and the J gene end by 4 bases; junction bases not matched to a gene: 11. Per germline, CDR1 SGHRS and CDR2 YFSETQ. The CDR3 sequence is 18 residues long. The CDR3, as DNA: TGCGCCAGCAGCTTTTCTAGCGGGGGGGCCGTTTTAGCAGATACGCAGTATTTT. Translation gives CASSFSSGGAVLADTQYF. Drawing the rest from reference TRBV5-1 and TRBJ2-3, the complete variable domain is KAGVTQTPRYLIKTRGQQVTLSCSPISGHRSVSWYQQTPGQGLQFLFEYFSETQRNKGNFPGRFSGRQFSNSRSEMNVSTLELGDSALYLCASSFSSGGAVLADTQYFGPGTRLTVL.

This rearrangement joins TRBV29-1 to TRBJ1-1; 7 bases fit TRBD1. Per the germline V gene, CDR1 is SQVTM and CDR2 is ANQGSEA. The V gene end was trimmed by 4 bases and the J gene end by 4 bases; junction bases not matched to a gene: 6. CDR3 length: 13 residues. The CDR3 is CSVGQGGSTEAFF. The CDR3 nucleotides read TGCAGCGTTGGGCAGGGGGGGAGCACTGAAGCTTTCTTT.